This T cell receptor (beta chain) was observed in a study of T cell responses to AZD1222 COVID-19 vaccine. Findings and limits, study-wide: The reported proportion of spike-specific TCRs targeting unmutated variant regions was nearly half.

With regard to this clone: Its matching antigen is unknown.

The J segment lost 2 bases and the V segment lost 1 base, leaving 7 bases of the junction unmatched. The CDR3 contains 17 residues. Germline V CDR1 and CDR2: SGDLS, YYNGEE. Pooled together were second doses at about 4 or about 12 weeks. Sequencing was performed with immunoSEQ multiplex PCR; in TCRdb, only in-frame clones are kept and a portion is missing. The sample includes approximately 160,000 clones, under 95% of them seen just once. The clonotype was recovered from an adult who received the AZD1222 COVID-19 vaccine. The V gene is TRBV9, the J gene TRBJ2-2, with TRBD2 matching over 8 bases. Sequenced here: peripheral blood, sampled 28 days after the second AZD1222 dose. In DNA form, the CDR3 reads TGTGCCAGCAGCGTATCTTCAGCGGGGGCTAACACCGGGGAGCTGTTTTTT. It translates to CASSVSSAGANTGELFF.